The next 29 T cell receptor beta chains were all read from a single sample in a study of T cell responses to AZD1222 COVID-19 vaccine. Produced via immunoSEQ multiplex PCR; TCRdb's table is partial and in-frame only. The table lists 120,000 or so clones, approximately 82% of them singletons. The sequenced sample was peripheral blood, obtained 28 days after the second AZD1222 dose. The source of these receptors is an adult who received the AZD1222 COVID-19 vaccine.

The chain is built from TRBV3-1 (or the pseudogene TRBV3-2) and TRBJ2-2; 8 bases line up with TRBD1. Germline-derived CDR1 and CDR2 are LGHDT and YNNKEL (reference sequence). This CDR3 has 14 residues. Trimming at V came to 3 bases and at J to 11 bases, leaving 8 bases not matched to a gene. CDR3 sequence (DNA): TGTGCCAGCAGCCAGGACAGGGCACTTTTAGAGCTGTTTTTT. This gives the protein CASSQDRALLELFF.

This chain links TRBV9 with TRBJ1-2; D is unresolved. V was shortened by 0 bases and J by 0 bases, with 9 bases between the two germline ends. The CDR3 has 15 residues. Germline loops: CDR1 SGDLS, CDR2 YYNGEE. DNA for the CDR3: TGTGCCAGCAGCGTAGCTAAGGTGTCTAACTATGGCTACACCTTC. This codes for CASSVAKVSNYGYTF.

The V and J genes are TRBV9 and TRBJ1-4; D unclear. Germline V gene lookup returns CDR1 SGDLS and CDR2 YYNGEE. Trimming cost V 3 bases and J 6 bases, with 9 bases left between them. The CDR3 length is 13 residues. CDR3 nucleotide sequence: TGTGCCAGCAGCGCTGACGGGGATGAAAAACTGTTTTTT. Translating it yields CASSADGDEKLFF.

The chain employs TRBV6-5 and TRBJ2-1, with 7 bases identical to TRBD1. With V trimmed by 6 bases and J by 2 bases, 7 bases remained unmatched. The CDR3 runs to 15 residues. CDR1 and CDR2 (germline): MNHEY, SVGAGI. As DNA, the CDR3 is TGTGCCAGCAGCCAAGGGACAGAGACCTACAATGAGCAGTTCTTC. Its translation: CASSQGTETYNEQFF.

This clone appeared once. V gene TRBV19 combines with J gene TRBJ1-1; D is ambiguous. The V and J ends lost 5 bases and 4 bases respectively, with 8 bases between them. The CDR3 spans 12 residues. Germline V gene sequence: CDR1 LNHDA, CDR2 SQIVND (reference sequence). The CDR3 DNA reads TGTGCCAGTAGTCCCTCTAGCACTGAAGCTTTCTTT. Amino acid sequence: CASSPSSTEAFF.

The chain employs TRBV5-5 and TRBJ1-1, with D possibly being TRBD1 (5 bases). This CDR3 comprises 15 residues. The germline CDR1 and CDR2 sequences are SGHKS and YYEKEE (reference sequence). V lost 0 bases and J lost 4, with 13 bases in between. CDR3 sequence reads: CASSLAGAGGTEAFF. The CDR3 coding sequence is TGTGCCAGCAGCTTGGCGGGCGCGGGGGGCACTGAAGCTTTCTTT.

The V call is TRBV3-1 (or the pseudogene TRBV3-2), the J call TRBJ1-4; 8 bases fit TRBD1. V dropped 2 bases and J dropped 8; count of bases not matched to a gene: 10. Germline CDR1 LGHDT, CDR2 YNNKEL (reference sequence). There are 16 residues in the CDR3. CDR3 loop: CASSQRRSGGLEKLFF. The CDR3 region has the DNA TGTGCCAGCAGCCAACGACGATCAGGGGGCTTAGAAAAACTGTTTTTT.

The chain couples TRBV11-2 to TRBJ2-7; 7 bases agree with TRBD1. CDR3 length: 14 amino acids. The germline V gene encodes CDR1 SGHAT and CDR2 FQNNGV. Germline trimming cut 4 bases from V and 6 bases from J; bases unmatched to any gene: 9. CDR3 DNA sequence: TGTGCCAGCAGCTGGAGAGACAGGGTTACCGAGCAGTACTTC. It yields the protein CASSWRDRVTEQYF.

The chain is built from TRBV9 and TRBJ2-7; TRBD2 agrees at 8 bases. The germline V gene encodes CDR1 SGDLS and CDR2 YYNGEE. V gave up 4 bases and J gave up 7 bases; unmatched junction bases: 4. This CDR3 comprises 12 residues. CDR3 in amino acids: CASSRGGPEQYF. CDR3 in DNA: TGTGCCAGCAGCCGGGGGGGGCCGGAGCAGTACTTC.

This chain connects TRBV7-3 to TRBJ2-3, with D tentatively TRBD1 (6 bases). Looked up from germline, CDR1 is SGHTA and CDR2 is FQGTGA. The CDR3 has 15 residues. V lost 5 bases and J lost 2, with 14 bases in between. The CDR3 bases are TGTGCCAGCAGCCGCACCGTGGGGGCCACAGATACGCAGTATTTT. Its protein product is CASSRTVGATDTQYF.

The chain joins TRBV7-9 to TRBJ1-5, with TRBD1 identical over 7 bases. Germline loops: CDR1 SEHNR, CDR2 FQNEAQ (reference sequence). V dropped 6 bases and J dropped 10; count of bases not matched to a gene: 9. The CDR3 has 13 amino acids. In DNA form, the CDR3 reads TGTGCCAGCAGTCCCGACAGGGTTGGACCCCAGCATTTT. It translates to CASSPDRVGPQHF.

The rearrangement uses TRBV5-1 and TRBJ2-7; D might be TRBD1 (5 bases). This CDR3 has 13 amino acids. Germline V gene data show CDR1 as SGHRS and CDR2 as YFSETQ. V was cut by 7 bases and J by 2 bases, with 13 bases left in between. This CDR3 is CASAISGTYEQYF. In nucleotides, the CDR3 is TGCGCCAGCGCCATCTCAGGGACCTACGAGCAGTACTTC.

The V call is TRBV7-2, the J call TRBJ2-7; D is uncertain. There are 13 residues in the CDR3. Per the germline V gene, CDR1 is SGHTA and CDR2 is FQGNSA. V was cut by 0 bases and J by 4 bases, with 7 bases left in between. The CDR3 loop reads CASSLATLYEQYF. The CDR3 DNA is TGTGCCAGCAGCTTAGCGACGTTGTACGAGCAGTACTTC.

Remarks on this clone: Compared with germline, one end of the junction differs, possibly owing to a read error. CDR3 nucleotides: TGTGCTAGCAGCCTCGGGACACGGGGGGAGCTGTTTTTT. It specifies CASSLGTRGELFF. The V and J genes are TRBV7-7 and TRBJ2-2; possible D gene TRBD1, 6 bases. CDR3 length: 13 amino acids. Germline values: CDR1 SSHAT, CDR2 FNYEAQ (reference sequence).

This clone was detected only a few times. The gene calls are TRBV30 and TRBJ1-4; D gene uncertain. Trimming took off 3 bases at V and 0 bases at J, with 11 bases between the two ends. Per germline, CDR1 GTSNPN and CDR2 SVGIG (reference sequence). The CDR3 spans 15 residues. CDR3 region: CAWRGWQTTNEKLFF. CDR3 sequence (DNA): TGTGCCTGGAGGGGGTGGCAGACAACTAATGAAAAACTGTTTTTT.

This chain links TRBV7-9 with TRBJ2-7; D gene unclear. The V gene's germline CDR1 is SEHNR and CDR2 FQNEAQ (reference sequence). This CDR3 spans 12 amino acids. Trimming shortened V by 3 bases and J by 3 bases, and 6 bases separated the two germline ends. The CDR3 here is CASSFGLYEQYF. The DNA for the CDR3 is TGTGCCAGCAGCTTCGGGCTCTACGAGCAGTACTTC. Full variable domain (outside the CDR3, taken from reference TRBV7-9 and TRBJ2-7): DTGVSQNPRHKITKRGQNVTFRCDPISEHNRLYWYRQTLGQGPEFLTYFQNEAQLEKSRLLSDRFSAERPKGSFSTLEIQRTEQGDSAMYLCASSFGLYEQYFGPGTRLTVT.

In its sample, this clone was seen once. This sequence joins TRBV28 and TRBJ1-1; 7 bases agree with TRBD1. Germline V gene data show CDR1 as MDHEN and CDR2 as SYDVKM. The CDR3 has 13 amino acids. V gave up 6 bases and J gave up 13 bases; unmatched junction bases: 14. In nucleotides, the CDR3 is TGTGCCAGCAGCATACCGGGACAGATCTTATTTTTCTTT. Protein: CASSIPGQILFFF.

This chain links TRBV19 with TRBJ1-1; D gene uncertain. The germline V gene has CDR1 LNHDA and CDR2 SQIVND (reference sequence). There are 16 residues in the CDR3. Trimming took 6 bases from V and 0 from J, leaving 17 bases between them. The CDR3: CASRPTRTLLNTEAFF. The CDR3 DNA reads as TGTGCCAGTAGACCTACCCGGACCCTCCTGAACACTGAAGCTTTCTTT. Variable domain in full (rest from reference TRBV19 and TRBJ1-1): DGGITQSPKYLFRKEGQNVTLSCEQNLNHDAMYWYRQDPGQGLRLIYYSQIVNDFQKGDIAEGYSVSREKKESFPLTVTSAQKNPTAFYLCASRPTRTLLNTEAFFGQGTRLTVV.

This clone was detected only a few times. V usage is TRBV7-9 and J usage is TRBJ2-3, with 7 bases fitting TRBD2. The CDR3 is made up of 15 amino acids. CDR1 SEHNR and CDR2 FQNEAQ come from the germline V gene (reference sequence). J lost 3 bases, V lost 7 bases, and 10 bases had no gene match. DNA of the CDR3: TGTGCCAGCACCGCGGGAGAAGCGGGGACAGATACGCAGTATTTT. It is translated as CASTAGEAGTDTQYF.

CDR3: CASSLIAGGTGELFF. The DNA for the CDR3 is TGTGCCAGCAGCTTGATAGCGGGGGGAACCGGGGAGCTGTTTTTT. The chain joins TRBV11-2 to TRBJ2-2, with 10 bases that match TRBD2. V was clipped by 3 bases and J by 5 bases; unmatched bases: 3. The CDR3 runs to 15 residues. CDR1 is SGHAT, CDR2 FQNNGV, per germline.

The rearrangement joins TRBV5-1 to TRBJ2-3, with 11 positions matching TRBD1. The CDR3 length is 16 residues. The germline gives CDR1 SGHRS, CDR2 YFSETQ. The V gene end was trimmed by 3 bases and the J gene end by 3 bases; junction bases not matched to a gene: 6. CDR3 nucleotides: TGCGCCAGCAGCTACAAAGGACAGGGGGCTACAGATACGCAGTATTTT. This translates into CASSYKGQGATDTQYF.

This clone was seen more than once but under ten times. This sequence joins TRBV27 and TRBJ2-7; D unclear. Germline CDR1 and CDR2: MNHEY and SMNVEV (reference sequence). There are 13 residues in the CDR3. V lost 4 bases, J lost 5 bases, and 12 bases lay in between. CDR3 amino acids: CASSYVDSNEQYF. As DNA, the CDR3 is TGTGCCAGCAGTTATGTGGATAGCAACGAGCAGTACTTC.

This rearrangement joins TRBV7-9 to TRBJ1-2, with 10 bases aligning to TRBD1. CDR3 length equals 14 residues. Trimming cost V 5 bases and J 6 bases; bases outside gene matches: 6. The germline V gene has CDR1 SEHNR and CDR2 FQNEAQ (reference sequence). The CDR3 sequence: CASSPRQGANGYTF. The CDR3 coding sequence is TGTGCCAGCAGCCCCCGACAGGGGGCGAATGGCTACACCTTC. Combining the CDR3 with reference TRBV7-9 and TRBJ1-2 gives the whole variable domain DTGVSQNPRHKITKRGQNVTFRCDPISEHNRLYWYRQTLGQGPEFLTYFQNEAQLEKSRLLSDRFSAERPKGSFSTLEIQRTEQGDSAMYLCASSPRQGANGYTFGSGTRLTVV.

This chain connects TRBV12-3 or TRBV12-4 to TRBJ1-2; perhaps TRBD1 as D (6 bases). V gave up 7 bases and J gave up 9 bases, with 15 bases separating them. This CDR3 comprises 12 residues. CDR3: CASTVNRASYTF. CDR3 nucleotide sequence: TGTGCCAGCACCGTGAACAGGGCTAGCTACACCTTC.

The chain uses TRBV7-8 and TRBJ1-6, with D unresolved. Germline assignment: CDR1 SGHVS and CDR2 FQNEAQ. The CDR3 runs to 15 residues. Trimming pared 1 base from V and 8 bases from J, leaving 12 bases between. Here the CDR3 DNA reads TGTGCCAGCAGCTTAGGGTGGCAGGTCGATTCACCCCTCCACTTT. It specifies CASSLGWQVDSPLHF.

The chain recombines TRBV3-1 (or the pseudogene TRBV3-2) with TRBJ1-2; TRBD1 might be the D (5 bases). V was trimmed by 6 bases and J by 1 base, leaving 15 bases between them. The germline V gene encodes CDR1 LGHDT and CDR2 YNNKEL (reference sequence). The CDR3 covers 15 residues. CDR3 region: CASRDGRGVNYGYTF. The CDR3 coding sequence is TGTGCCAGCAGAGATGGGAGAGGGGTTAACTATGGCTACACCTTC.

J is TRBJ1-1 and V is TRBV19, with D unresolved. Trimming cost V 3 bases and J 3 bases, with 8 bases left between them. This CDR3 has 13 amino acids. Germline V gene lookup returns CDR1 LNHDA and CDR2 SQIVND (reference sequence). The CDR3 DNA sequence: TGTGCCAGTAGTATTTCGGGTTACACTGAAGCTTTCTTT. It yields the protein CASSISGYTEAFF.

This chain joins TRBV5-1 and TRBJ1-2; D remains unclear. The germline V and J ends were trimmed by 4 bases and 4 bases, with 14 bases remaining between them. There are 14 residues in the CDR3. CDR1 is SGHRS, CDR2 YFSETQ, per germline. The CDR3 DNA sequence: TGCGCCAGCAGCCCCGCCGCCTTCCTCTATGGCTACACCTTC. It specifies CASSPAAFLYGYTF.

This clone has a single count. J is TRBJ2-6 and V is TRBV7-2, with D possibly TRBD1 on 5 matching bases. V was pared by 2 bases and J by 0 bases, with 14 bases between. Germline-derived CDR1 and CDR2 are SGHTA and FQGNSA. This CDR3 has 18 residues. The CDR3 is CASSLLRDLFSGANVLTF. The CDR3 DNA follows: TGTGCCAGCAGCTTACTCAGGGATTTATTCTCTGGGGCCAACGTCCTGACTTTC.